This record looks at one TCR beta chain sequence and its context. Trimming removed 0 bases at V and 5 bases at J, with 18 bases between. The CDR3 extends over 16 amino acids. Germline V gene data show CDR1 as SGDLS and CDR2 as YYNGEE. The method was immunoSEQ multiplex PCR; TCRdb's version includes in-frame clones alone and lacks a portion of them. In the table there are roughly 170,000 clones, roughly 80% of which are singletons. The data were taken from a study of blood T cell repertoires in COVID-19. At the level of the study: Sites in the United States, Italy and Spain provided acute and convalescent COVID-19 samples. From T cells, B-cell-depleted T cells, or PBMCs came the material, which was cDNA or gDNA.

The chain recombines TRBV9 with TRBJ2-7; D perhaps matches TRBD2 (6 bases). The source is a human donor in a cohort sampled during active COVID-19. Sequencing was carried out using peripheral blood. CDR3 DNA: TGTGCCAGCAGCGTAGCCGGCCGCGGCGGGACCGACGAGCAGTACTTC. This sequence encodes CASSVAGRGGTDEQYF.